These 5 T cell receptor beta chains were sequenced from one sample in a study of T cell repertoires in cytomegalovirus infection (dated by TCRdb to between 2018 and 2020). This sample was sequenced with an Illumina HiSeq 1500. Clones were called with MiXCR by TCRdb after fastp trimmed the public reads at Q25, and only in-frame beta chains were retained. Every entry covers one CDR3 protein and lists the most common genes and DNA from its rows. A total of 600,000 to 800,000 distinct CDR3 sequences appear in this sample, 20% to 25% of them only once. 8% of the sample comes from the top ten. The sequenced sample consisted of CD8+ T cells from PBMCs. The receptors stem from a human donor in good health (CMV status not recorded). Some clones in this sample may be carry-over from other donors' samples.

This chain links TRBV2 with TRBJ2-5; D unclear. The CDR3 consists of 14 residues. Germline CDR1 is SNHLY and CDR2 is FYNNEI. Trimming left V 3 bases short and J 2 bases short, with 10 bases between. CDR3 DNA: TGTGCCAGCAGTGACACAATTAGACAAGAGACCCAGTACTTC. Translating gives CASSDTIRQETQYF. Using reference TRBV2 and TRBJ2-5 for the parts outside the CDR3, the full variable domain is EPEVTQTPSHQVTQMGQEVILRCVPISNHLYFYWYRQILGQKVEFLVSFYNNEISEKSEIFDDQFSVERPDGSNFTLKIRSTKLEDSAMYFCASSDTIRQETQYFGPGTRLLVL.

This sequence joins TRBV28 and TRBJ2-1, with D perhaps given as TRBD1 or TRBD2 (5 bases each). Looked up from germline, CDR1 is MDHEN and CDR2 is SYDVKM. The germline V and J ends were trimmed by 2 bases and 2 bases, with 10 bases remaining between them. CDR3 size: 15 residues. The CDR3 nucleotides are TGTGCCAGCAGTTTACACTTGGGGGCCTACAATGAGCAGTTCTTC. Protein: CASSLHLGAYNEQFF. Complete variable domain (other parts from reference TRBV28 and TRBJ2-1): DVKVTQSSRYLVKRTGEKVFLECVQDMDHENMFWYRQDPGLGLRLIYFSYDVKMKEKGDIPEGYSVSREKKERFSLILESASTNQTSMYLCASSLHLGAYNEQFFGPGTRLTVL.

This clonotype was counted many times. The J gene is TRBJ2-4, the V gene TRBV7-2, with D perhaps assigned TRBD1 or TRBD2 (5 bases each). There are 15 residues in the CDR3. The V end lost 0 bases, the J end lost 2 bases, and 8 bases lay between the germline ends. Germline V gene data show CDR1 as SGHTA and CDR2 as FQGNSA. The CDR3: CASSLAGVSKNIQYF. In DNA form, the CDR3 reads TGTGCCAGCAGCTTAGCGGGGGTCTCCAAAAACATTCAGTACTTC.

V is TRBV5-1 and J is TRBJ2-2, with TRBD1 matching over 7 bases. This CDR3 spans 17 amino acids. Germline CDR1 and CDR2: SGHRS and YFSETQ. Trimming took 4 bases from V and 2 from J; bases not matched to a gene: 11. The CDR3 DNA reads as TGCGCCAGCAGCAGAAGCCGGGACAGTGTTAACACCGGGGAGCTGTTTTTT. Protein sequence: CASSRSRDSVNTGELFF.

In its sample, this clonotype was seen many times. CDR3 coding DNA: TGTGCCAGCAGCCCTGTGCAGGGAGGAGAAGAGACCCAGTACTTC. Encoded protein: CASSPVQGGEETQYF. J is TRBJ2-5 and V is TRBV7-9; TRBD2 is a possible D gene (6 bases). The germline CDR1 and CDR2 sequences are SEHNR and FQNEAQ (reference sequence). The ends were cut back, 5 bases at V and 3 bases at J, with 16 bases in the middle. The CDR3 runs to 15 residues.